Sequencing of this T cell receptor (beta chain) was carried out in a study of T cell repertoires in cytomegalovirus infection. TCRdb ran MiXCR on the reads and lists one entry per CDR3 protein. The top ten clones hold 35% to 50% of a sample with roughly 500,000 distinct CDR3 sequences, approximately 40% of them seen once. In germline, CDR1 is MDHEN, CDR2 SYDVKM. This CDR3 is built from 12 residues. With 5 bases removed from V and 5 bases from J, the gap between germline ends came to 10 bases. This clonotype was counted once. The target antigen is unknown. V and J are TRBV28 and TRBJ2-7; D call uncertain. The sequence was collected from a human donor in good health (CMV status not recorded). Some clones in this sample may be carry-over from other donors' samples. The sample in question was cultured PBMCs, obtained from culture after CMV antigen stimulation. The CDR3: CASSPAGHEQYF. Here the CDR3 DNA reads TGTGCCAGCAGTCCCGCCGGCCACGAGCAGTACTTC.